This T cell receptor (beta chain) came from a study of vaccination and CD4 T cells after COVID-19 (dated by TCRdb to the early 2020s). In the study overall: Convalescent patients had a positive SARS-CoV-2 result on nasal swab PCR, and of these patients, some ten had mild disease and one had severe disease. The convalescent cohort comprised six males and four females, including two Hispanic individuals, seven Caucasians, two Asians and one multiracial person. Each participant got two doses of either the Pfizer-BioNTech BNT162b2 vaccine (n=8) or the Moderna mRNA-1273 vaccine (n=2). Post-COVID blood samples were collected from convalescent patients a median of around 100 days after diagnosis, with a range of roughly 30 to 161 days. Post-vaccine blood samples were collected a median of about 66 days after the second vaccine dose, ranging from roughly 13 to 241 days. The cultures were stimulated with overlapping spike peptide pools from SARS-CoV-2 and from the common cold coronaviruses HCoV-NL63, HCoV-OC43 and HCoV-229E. In control cultures, a CEFX viral epitope pool was used as positive control, an HIV-1 Nef peptide pool was used as negative control, or no peptide was added. In some eleven COVID-19 convalescent patients and a few infection-naive healthy vaccine recipients, researchers compared the spike-specific CD4+ TCR repertoire from before mRNA vaccination with the repertoire from after.

The CDR3 has 15 amino acids, counting the end cysteine and phenylalanine. The only DNA kept is the CDR3, 45 bases in frame from the first base. CDR1 and CDR2, looked up from the germline V gene (reference sequence), are DFQATT and SNEGSKA. V is trimmed back by 6 bases and J by 4 bases, and the junction contains 14 bases that no gene match accounts for. A word on this clonotype: There is no known antigen for this receptor. No much larger clone is present one base from it, and per-base qualities are unavailable.

Interpreted using the paper, the treatment or condition label stands for: approximately 11-day PBMC culture with coronavirus spike peptide pools or control peptides (ViraFEST assay). To expand antigen-specific T cells with peptide pools and then pick out the expanded clonotypes through TCR sequencing, the study relied on the ViraFEST assay. The convalescent patients' positive SARS-CoV-2 PCR tests were from March to December 2020, which was before the Alpha, Beta and Delta variants emerged in the United States. Roughly 2 million PBMCs per well were cultured in IMDM with roughly 5.5% human AB serum and 8 to 10 IU/ml IL-2, plus 10 ug/ml peptide pools. Half of the culture medium was replaced with fresh IL-2-containing medium on days 3 and 7. After 10 days of culture, CD4+ T cells were isolated by negative selection using the EasySep CD4+ T cell isolation kit. PBMCs were separated from whole blood using Ficoll-Paque Plus gradient centrifugation and then either used fresh or cryopreserved at -140C. Each culture condition was generally run in triplicate wells.

Libraries came from PCR. DNA from cultured CD4+ T cells was subjected to TCR sequencing with the Oncomine TCR Beta short-read assay at the Johns Hopkins FTIC core. The QIAamp micro DNA kit was used to extract genomic DNA from the cultured CD4+ T cells. Oncomine TCR Beta libraries from cultured CD4+ T cells were pooled with unique dual indexes and sequenced on an Illumina iSeq 100. Turning to the authors' computational methods: Non-productive sequences were removed, and CDR3s not starting with C, not ending with F or W, or shorter than 7 amino acids were discarded. Antigen-specific clonotypes were identified using the MANAFEST web application through comparison of peptide-stimulated wells with reference and other culture wells. For a clone to be called positive, the clone needed an FDR below 0.05, an odds ratio above 5, and a productive frequency above 0.1% in at least two of three replicate wells. A clonotype was classed as cross-reactive if the clonotype showed significant expansion both in SARS-CoV-2 spike wells and in at least one common cold coronavirus spike condition. Levenshtein distances (stringdist) and unrooted phylogenetic trees (ape) in R version 3.6.1 were used to assess CDR3 homology. TCRdb trimmed public reads at Q25 via fastp, called clones via MiXCR and kept in-frame beta chains. Each CDR3 protein gets just one entry, which takes the most common genes and DNA from the rows behind it. None of the V and J calls come from the authors' own analysis; TCRdb made them. The sample data list 10,000 or so distinct CDR3 sequences, and about 57% of these were observed just once. The ten largest clones add up to roughly 26% of the sample.

The study at large found these results: Only a relatively small number of convalescent patients were included in the study, and early timepoints following natural infection were not analyzed. Of the vaccine-specific clones in convalescent patients, 304 of 307, or nearly all, reacted only to SARS-CoV-2 spike and did not cross-react with common cold coronaviruses. The median count of SARS-CoV-2-reactive clonotypes went up from 20 to 25 after infection to 30 to 40 after vaccination, although the change was not significant. In convalescent patients, a median approximately 83% of post-vaccine SARS-CoV-2-reactive clones were detected only after vaccination, and vaccine-specific priming was suggested by this finding.

The receptor was isolated from a human donor who had recovered from COVID-19. This receptor chain uses TRBV20-1 and TRBJ2-7, with 8 bases matching TRBD1. The sequencing sample was made of CD4+ T cells from blood, cultured in vitro. Here the CDR3 is given as CSAKPPLTGGYEQYF. DNA sequence: TGCAGTGCCAAGCCCCCTTTAACAGGGGGTTACGAGCAGTACTTC.